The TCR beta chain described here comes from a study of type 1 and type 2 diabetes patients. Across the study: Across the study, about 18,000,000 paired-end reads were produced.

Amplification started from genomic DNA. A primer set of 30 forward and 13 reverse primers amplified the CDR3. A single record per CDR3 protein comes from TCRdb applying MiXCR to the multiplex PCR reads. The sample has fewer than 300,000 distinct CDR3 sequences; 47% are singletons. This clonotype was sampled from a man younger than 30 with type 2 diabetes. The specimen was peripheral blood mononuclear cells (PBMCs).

Here the CDR3 DNA reads TGCAGCGTGTTGACTAGCCGCAACTACGAGCAGTACTTC. This codes for CSVLTSRNYEQYF. V and J are TRBV29-1 and TRBJ2-7, with 7 bases aligning to TRBD2. The CDR3 is 13 residues long. Trimming cost V 6 bases and J 3 bases; bases outside gene matches: 8. In germline, CDR1 is SQVTM, CDR2 ANQGSEA.